What follows are 17 T cell receptor beta chains derived from one specimen sequenced in a study of T cells in pancreatic ductal adenocarcinoma. Surgery without prior neoadjuvant therapy was the treatment of the selected pancreatic ductal adenocarcinoma patients. Sequencing was performed with immunoSEQ multiplex PCR; in TCRdb, only in-frame clones are kept and a portion is missing. The sample lists more than 85,000 clones; around 96% were seen once. The sequenced sample was PBMCs. These receptors originate from a human donor with pancreatic ductal adenocarcinoma.

This clone was detected only once. This chain uses TRBV28 with TRBJ2-1; 10 nucleotides align to TRBD2. The CDR3 runs to 15 residues. Germline V gene sequence: CDR1 MDHEN, CDR2 SYDVKM. The V and J ends lost 1 base and 9 bases, in that order; junction bases with no gene match: 6. CDR3 DNA sequence: TGTGCCAGCAGTTTATCGCTAGCGGGAGTCGGTGAGCAGTTCTTC. This gives the protein CASSLSLAGVGEQFF.

In its sample, this clone was seen once. The chain joins TRBV30 to TRBJ1-1; unclear D gene. The length of the CDR3 is 14 residues. The V and J ends lost 5 bases and 7 bases respectively, with 20 bases between them. The germline V gene encodes CDR1 GTSNPN and CDR2 SVGIG (reference sequence). The CDR3 DNA is TGTGCCTGGCAATCTACGACGGGGTTTAGTGAAGCTTTCTTT. This translates into CAWQSTTGFSEAFF.

The gene calls are TRBV28 and TRBJ1-1, with a possible D match to TRBD1 (5 bases). CDR1 is MDHEN, CDR2 SYDVKM, per germline. This CDR3 contains 13 residues. Trimming took off 6 bases at V and 3 bases at J, with 11 bases between the two ends. Written as DNA, the CDR3 is TGTGCCAGCAGGGATCAGGGCTACACTGAAGCTTTCTTT. Translation: CASRDQGYTEAFF.

This chain joins TRBV6-6 and TRBJ2-7, with D possibly matching TRBD1 (6 bases). The CDR3 sequence is 13 residues long. Between the trimmed V and J ends, which lost 7 bases and 5 bases, there was a span of 15 bases. Germline V gene lookup returns CDR1 MNHNY and CDR2 SVGAGI (reference sequence). The CDR3: CASKDTGPHEQYF. The DNA for the CDR3 is TGTGCCAGCAAAGACACAGGGCCACACGAGCAGTACTTC.

The CDR3 nucleotides are TGTGCCAGCAGTTTTAGTAGGAGGGATCGGACAGGGAGAAGTACCGGGGAGCTGTTTTTT. This codes for CASSFSRRDRTGRSTGELFF. The rearrangement joins TRBV27 to TRBJ2-2; 8 bases match TRBD1. J was trimmed by 5 bases and V by 3 bases; bases with no gene match: 20. CDR3 length: 20 residues. Germline lookup yields CDR1 MNHEY and CDR2 SMNVEV (reference sequence).

This chain uses TRBV10-3 with TRBJ2-4; a weak D match, TRBD2 (6 bases). The V gene lost 2 bases and the J gene lost 7 bases, with 12 bases spanning the gap. This CDR3 region has 14 residues. The V gene's germline CDR1 is ENHRY and CDR2 SYGVKD. The CDR3 DNA follows: TGTGCCATCAGTGAGACGGGAGTGGCGAACATTCAGTACTTC. Amino acid sequence: CAISETGVANIQYF.

Here the CDR3 reads CASSAQSATSGNTIYF. CDR3 bases: TGTGCCAGCAGTGCCCAGTCTGCAACCTCTGGAAACACCATATATTTT. The J gene is TRBJ1-3, the V gene TRBV6-1; D ambiguous. The CDR3 is 16 amino acids. Germline V gives CDR1 MNHNS, CDR2 SASEGT. Trimming took off 4 bases at V and 0 bases at J, with 13 bases between the two ends.

The chain employs TRBV30 and TRBJ2-5, with D perhaps matching TRBD2 (6 bases). Germline V gene sequence: CDR1 GTSNPN, CDR2 SVGIG (reference sequence). The CDR3 runs to 12 residues. V lost 4 bases to trimming and J lost 4 bases, with 10 bases between them. The CDR3 spells CAWTLGGETQYF. The CDR3 DNA sequence: TGTGCCTGGACCCTGGGGGGAGAGACCCAGTACTTC.

The chain carries TRBV6-1 and TRBJ2-7, with TRBD2 matching 14 bases. Germline V gene lookup returns CDR1 MNHNS and CDR2 SASEGT. The V gene end was trimmed by 1 base and the J gene end by 5 bases; junction bases not matched to a gene: 4. CDR3 length equals 16 residues. In DNA, the CDR3 is TGTGCCAGCAGTGAAGTCGGACTAGCGGGAGGAGACGAGCAGTACTTC. It encodes CASSEVGLAGGDEQYF.

The J gene is TRBJ2-7, the V gene TRBV6-1; D possibly corresponds to TRBD1 (6 bases). The CDR3 contains 15 residues. V was trimmed by 3 bases and J by 2 bases, leaving 14 bases between them. Per the germline V gene, CDR1 is MNHNS and CDR2 is SASEGT. In nucleotides, the CDR3 is TGTGCCAGCAGTGACCCCTCGACAGGAACCTACGAGCAGTACTTC. This codes for CASSDPSTGTYEQYF.

The chain joins TRBV10-3 to TRBJ2-1, with 7 bases lining up with TRBD2. The V segment lost 4 bases and the J segment 4 bases; nucleotides outside the gene matches: 4. The CDR3 loop spans 14 amino acids. Germline CDR1 is ENHRY and CDR2 is SYGVKD. CDR3 amino acids: CAISGREGYNEQFF. The DNA for the CDR3 is TGTGCCATCAGTGGGAGGGAGGGATACAATGAGCAGTTCTTC.

The chain uses TRBV19 and TRBJ2-7; the D gene is possibly TRBD1 (6 bases). This CDR3 has 15 residues. The V end lost 7 bases, the J end lost 3 bases, and 19 bases lay between the germline ends. Germline CDR1 and CDR2: LNHDA and SQIVND (reference sequence). Written as DNA, the CDR3 is TGTGCCAGTACCCAGGGGACGGGCCCATTCTACGAGCAGTACTTC. Its protein product is CASTQGTGPFYEQYF.

This clone was seen a handful of times. The chain has TRBV5-1 and TRBJ2-6; D is ambiguous. The CDR3 sequence is 15 residues long. The germline gives CDR1 SGHRS, CDR2 YFSETQ. V was trimmed by 3 bases and J by 6 bases, leaving 13 bases between them. The CDR3 loop reads CASSSIPGVANVLTF. The CDR3 nucleotides are TGCGCCAGCAGCTCGATCCCAGGTGTGGCCAACGTCCTGACTTTC.

The chain couples TRBV7-8 to TRBJ2-7, with TRBD2 identical over 12 bases. Germline values: CDR1 SGHVS, CDR2 FQNEAQ. The CDR3 covers 18 residues. Unmatched junction bases numbered 12, after V lost 6 bases and J lost 0 bases. In DNA, the CDR3 is TGTGCCAGCAGAAGACAGGGTGGACTAGCGGGAAACTCCTACGAGCAGTACTTC. This codes for CASRRQGGLAGNSYEQYF.

This rearrangement joins TRBV27 to TRBJ2-7; TRBD2 might be the D (6 bases). This CDR3 is built from 15 residues. Germline V gene lookup returns CDR1 MNHEY and CDR2 SMNVEV (reference sequence). The ends were cut back, 6 bases at V and 0 bases at J, with 15 bases in the middle. DNA for the CDR3: TGTGCCAGCAGCTTAGCGGTCCGACGCTCCTACGAGCAGTACTTC. Residues: CASSLAVRRSYEQYF.

The chain carries TRBV6-1 and TRBJ2-7; 7 bases are shared with TRBD1. Germline assignment: CDR1 MNHNS and CDR2 SASEGT. J was trimmed by 2 bases and V by 3 bases; bases with no gene match: 7. This CDR3 contains 15 residues. The CDR3 coding sequence is TGTGCCAGCAGTGACGGACAGGATCTTACCTACGAGCAGTACTTC. The encoded protein is CASSDGQDLTYEQYF.

This sequence joins TRBV11-3 and TRBJ2-1, with D perhaps matching TRBD2 (5 bases). Trimming left V 4 bases short and J 5 bases short, with 9 bases between. CDR1 and CDR2 from the germline V gene are SGHNT and YENEEA. CDR3 length equals 13 residues. CDR3 DNA sequence: TGTGCCAGCAGCTCTCTAGCTCACAATGAGCAGTTCTTC. It encodes CASSSLAHNEQFF.